Each of the 9 T cell receptor beta chains below was sequenced from the same sample in a study of blood T cell repertoires in COVID-19. The protocol was immunoSEQ multiplex PCR, while the TCRdb copy is restricted to in-frame clones and leaves out a portion. This sample has more than 80,000 clones, with around 80% found just once. Material: peripheral blood. These receptors all stem from a woman aged 60-75 years with acute or convalescent COVID-19.

Of note for this clone: At one end the junction does not follow the germline gene, possibly because of a read error. V is TRBV6-6 and J is TRBJ2-1, with 11 bases lining up with TRBD2. The CDR3 has 20 amino acids. Germline V CDR1 and CDR2: MNHNY, SVGAGI (reference sequence). The CDR3 loop reads CTSSRLKVNSGRAANNEQFF. CDR3 nucleotide sequence: TGTACCAGCAGCCGACTAAAGGTGAATAGCGGGAGGGCCGCCAACAATGAGCAGTTCTTC.

CDR3 bases: TGTGCCAGCAGCCCCGATGGGGGGTTCTCCAATGAGCAGTTCTTC. This encodes CASSPDGGFSNEQFF. The chain recombines TRBV7-9 with TRBJ2-1; D possibly corresponds to TRBD2 (6 bases). V was trimmed by 5 bases and J by 6 bases, leaving 17 bases between them. CDR1 and CDR2 (germline): SEHNR, FQNEAQ (reference sequence). The CDR3 contains 15 residues.

J is TRBJ2-2 and V is TRBV9, with TRBD2 matching 8 bases. After removal of 0 bases from V and 2 bases from J, the junction contained 6 bases not matched to a gene. In germline, CDR1 is SGDLS, CDR2 YYNGEE. The CDR3 runs 17 residues. The CDR3 sequence: CASSVDGSGVNTGELFF. As DNA, the CDR3 is TGTGCCAGCAGCGTAGATGGTAGCGGGGTAAACACCGGGGAGCTGTTTTTT.

The chain employs TRBV21-1 and TRBJ1-3; no check of the table's D call, TRBD1, against the DNA was made. TRBV21-1 is classified as a pseudogene. There are 20 residues in the CDR3. The CDR3 bases are TGTGCCAGCAGCAAATCCCGCCAGTCAGGGCCCCTAAACTCTGGAAACACCATATATTTT. This translates into CASSKSRQSGPLNSGNTIYF.

This clone occurred a few times. This chain connects TRBV21-1 to TRBJ1-5; the table gives TRBD1 as D, unverified against the DNA. TRBV21-1 is listed as a pseudogene. This CDR3 spans 19 amino acids. CDR3 DNA: TGTGCCAGCAGAATCACAGGGCGCGGTGAGGTGACTAGCAATCAGCCCCAGCATTTT. As protein: CASRITGRGEVTSNQPQHF.

The gene calls are TRBV19 and TRBJ1-1, with 7 positions matching TRBD1. Germline CDR1 is LNHDA and CDR2 is SQIVND (reference sequence). V trimming: 5 bases; J trimming: 0 bases; junction bases outside the gene matches: 6. The CDR3 sequence is 15 residues long. CDR3 DNA sequence: TGTGCCAGTAGTGCGCTAACAGGGGTGAACACTGAAGCTTTCTTT. This translates into CASSALTGVNTEAFF.

This sequence joins TRBV6-5 and TRBJ2-5; 9 bases fit TRBD2. V trimming: 6 bases; J trimming: 3 bases; junction bases outside the gene matches: 8. Looked up from germline, CDR1 is MNHEY and CDR2 is SVGAGI. The CDR3 loop spans 15 amino acids. CDR3 nucleotide sequence: TGTGCCAGCAGGGTGCGGGGGGGCATGGAAGAGACCCAGTACTTC. It yields the protein CASRVRGGMEETQYF.

This chain links TRBV5-1 with TRBJ2-2; the match to TRBD2 covers 10 bases. Germline assignment: CDR1 SGHRS and CDR2 YFSETQ. The CDR3 is 16 residues long. V lost 4 bases and J lost 1; bases outside the gene matches: 4. This CDR3 is CASSEASGGNTGELFF. CDR3 nucleotides: TGCGCCAGCAGCGAAGCTAGCGGGGGGAACACCGGGGAGCTGTTTTTT.

This rearrangement joins TRBV5-4 to TRBJ1-3; 9 bases match TRBD1. CDR3 length: 15 residues. V lost 4 bases, J lost 4 bases, and 6 bases stayed unmatched. Germline V gene sequence: CDR1 SGHNT, CDR2 YYREEE (reference sequence). The CDR3 protein is CASSVGQGGGNTIYF. CDR3 bases: TGTGCCAGCAGCGTGGGACAGGGTGGAGGAAACACCATATATTTT.